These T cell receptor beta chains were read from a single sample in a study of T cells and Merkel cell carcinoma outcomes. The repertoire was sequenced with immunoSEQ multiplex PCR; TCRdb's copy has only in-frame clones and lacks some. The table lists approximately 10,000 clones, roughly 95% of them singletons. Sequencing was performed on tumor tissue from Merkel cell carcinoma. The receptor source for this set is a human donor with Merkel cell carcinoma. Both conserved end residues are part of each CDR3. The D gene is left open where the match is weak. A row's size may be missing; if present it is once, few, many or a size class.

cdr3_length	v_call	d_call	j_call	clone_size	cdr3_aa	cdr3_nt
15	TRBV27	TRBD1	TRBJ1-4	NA	CASRLRDRGFEKLFF	TGTGCCAGCAGACTCCGGGACAGGGGGTTTGAAAAACTGTTTTTT
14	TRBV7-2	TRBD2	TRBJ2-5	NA	CASSRRTSQETQYF	TGTGCCAGCAGCCGTCGGACTAGTCAAGAGACCCAGTACTTC
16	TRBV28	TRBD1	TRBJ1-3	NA	CASSSPGQTVGNTIYF	TGTGCCAGCAGTTCTCCGGGACAGACCGTTGGAAACACCATATATTTT
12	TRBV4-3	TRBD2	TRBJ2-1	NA	CASGRGDDEQFF	TGCGCCAGCGGGAGGGGAGACGATGAGCAGTTCTTC
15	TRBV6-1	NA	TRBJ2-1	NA	CASRPQAVSGNEQFF	TGTGCCAGCCGCCCCCAGGCGGTAAGTGGGAATGAGCAGTTCTTC
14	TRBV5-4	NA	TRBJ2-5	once	CASSLGRKQETQYF	TGTGCCAGCAGCTTGGGGAGGAAACAAGAGACCCAGTACTTC
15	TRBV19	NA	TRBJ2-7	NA	CASSPYRTVTYEQYF	TGTGCCAGTAGCCCATATCGGACGGTGACCTACGAGCAGTACTTC
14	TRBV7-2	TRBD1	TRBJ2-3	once	CASSADRAPDTQYF	TGTGCCAGCAGCGCAGACAGGGCCCCAGATACGCAGTATTTT
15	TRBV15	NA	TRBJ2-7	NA	CATSRERGGSYEQYF	TGTGCCACCAGCAGAGAACGGGGCGGCTCCTACGAGCAGTACTTC
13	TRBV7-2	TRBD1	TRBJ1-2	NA	CASSPRDRGGYTF	TGTGCCAGCAGCCCTCGGGACAGGGGTGGCTACACCTTC
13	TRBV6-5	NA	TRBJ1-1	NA	CASSAGGATEAFF	TGTGCCAGCAGTGCCGGGGGGGCCACTGAAGCTTTCTTT
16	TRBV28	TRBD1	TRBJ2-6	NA	CASRPGTGTGANVLTF	TGTGCCAGCAGACCCGGGACAGGGACGGGGGCCAACGTCCTGACTTTC
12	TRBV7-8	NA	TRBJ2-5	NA	CASSFVLKAQYF	TGTGCCAGCAGCTTCGTCCTGAAGGCCCAGTACTTC
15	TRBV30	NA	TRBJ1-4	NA	CAWSVRLGRSEKLFF	TGTGCCTGGAGTGTACGTCTGGGGCGGTCTGAAAAACTGTTTTTT
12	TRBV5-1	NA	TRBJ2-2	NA	CASTRYTGELFF	TGCGCCAGCACCCGCTACACCGGGGAGCTGTTTTTT
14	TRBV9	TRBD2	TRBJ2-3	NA	CASSEGLAGGPQYF	TGTGCCAGCAGCGAGGGACTAGCGGGTGGGCCCCAGTATTTT
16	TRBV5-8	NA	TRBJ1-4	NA	CASTPPGGVGFEKLFF	TGTGCCAGCACACCCCCGGGAGGTGTGGGTTTCGAAAAACTGTTTTTT
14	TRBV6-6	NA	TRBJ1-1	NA	CASRFPVLNTEAFF	TGTGCCAGCAGATTCCCGGTTCTGAACACTGAAGCTTTCTTT
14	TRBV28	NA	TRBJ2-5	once	CASSALGGDETQYF	TGTGCCAGCAGCGCCTTGGGGGGTGACGAGACCCAGTACTTC
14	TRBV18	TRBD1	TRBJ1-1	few	CASSPGTVNTEVFF	TGTGCCAGCTCACCCGGGACAGTCAACACTGAAGTTTTCTTT
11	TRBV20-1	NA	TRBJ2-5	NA	CSARLTETQYF	TGCAGTGCACGACTAACGGAGACCCAGTACTTC
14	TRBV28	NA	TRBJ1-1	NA	CASSLRTANTEAFF	TGTGCCAGCAGTCTAAGGACGGCGAACACTGAAGCTTTCTTT
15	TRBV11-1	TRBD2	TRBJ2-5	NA	CASSLGWGGQETQYF	TGTGCCAGCAGCTTAGGGTGGGGGGGCCAAGAGACCCAGTACTTC
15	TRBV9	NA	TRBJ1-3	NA	CASSVEGGLGNTIYF	TGTGCCAGCAGCGTAGAAGGAGGCCTTGGAAACACCATATATTTT
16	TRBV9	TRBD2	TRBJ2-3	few	CASSARTSGIADTQYF	TGTGCCAGCAGCGCCAGGACTAGCGGGATTGCAGATACGCAGTATTTT
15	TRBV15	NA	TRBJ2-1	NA	CATSRDSGAYNEQFF	TGTGCCACCAGCAGAGATTCGGGAGCCTACAATGAGCAGTTCTTC
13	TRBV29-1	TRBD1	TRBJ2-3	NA	CSVPGQETDTQYF	TGCAGCGTCCCCGGACAGGAGACAGATACGCAGTATTTT
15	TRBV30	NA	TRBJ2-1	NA	CAWSVGFVQDNEQFF	TGTGCCTGGAGTGTAGGCTTCGTGCAGGATAATGAGCAGTTCTTC
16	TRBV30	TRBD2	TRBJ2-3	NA	CAWSVSAGGGTDTQYF	TGTGCCTGGAGTGTATCAGCGGGAGGGGGAACAGATACGCAGTATTTT